The 11 T cell receptor beta chains reported below all come from one sample, sequenced in a study of cytomegalovirus exposure and HLA in healthy donors (TCRdb year 2017). Receptor libraries were prepared by the immunoSEQ multiplex PCR assay. A mixture of 60 forward primers for TCR Vbeta segments and 13 reverse primers for TCR Jbeta segments was used in the multiplex PCR. TCRdb's version of the immuneACCESS table is confined to in-frame rearrangements and falls short of the full clone set. An unresolved V gene accounts for under half of the shortfall where checked; the remainder is of unknown origin. The sample data list approximately 270,000 clones, and about 80% of these were observed just once. The ten largest clones add up to about 0.3% of the sample. The sequencing input was PBMCs. These receptors came from a girl aged 2 to 9 in good health and CMV-seronegative.

This clone appeared a few times. This rearrangement joins TRBV7-3 to TRBJ1-5; D uncertain. There are 17 residues in the CDR3. V was trimmed by 3 bases and J by 6 bases, leaving 21 bases between them. From germline, CDR1 is SGHTA and CDR2 FQGTGA. The DNA of the CDR3 is TGTGCCAGCAGCTTTAGGTGGGAGGGCGGGCACTCTCAGCCCCAGCATTTT. Translating gives CASSFRWEGGHSQPQHF.

This clone has more than one count but fewer than ten. The chain joins TRBV28 to TRBJ1-1; D is undetermined. The germline CDR1 and CDR2 sequences are MDHEN and SYDVKM. The CDR3 length is 12 residues. Trimming removed 2 bases from V and 7 bases from J, with 8 bases in between. The CDR3 sequence: CASSLSEFEAFF. CDR3 in DNA: TGTGCCAGCAGTTTAAGCGAGTTTGAAGCTTTCTTT. The full variable domain, rest sourced from reference TRBV28 and TRBJ1-1, is DVKVTQSSRYLVKRTGEKVFLECVQDMDHENMFWYRQDPGLGLRLIYFSYDVKMKEKGDIPEGYSVSREKKERFSLILESASTNQTSMYLCASSLSEFEAFFGQGTRLTVV.

This clone was seen just once. V gene TRBV14 combines with J gene TRBJ2-1; D is ambiguous. This CDR3 contains 11 residues. Trimming left V 1 base short and J 7 bases short, with 2 bases between. CDR1 and CDR2 (germline): SGHDN, FVKESK. CDR3 region: CASSQANEQFF. CDR3 sequence (DNA): TGTGCCAGCAGCCAAGCTAATGAGCAGTTCTTC.

The CDR3 DNA sequence: TGTGCCAGCAGCTTACCTTCTAGCGGGATTGGTGAGCAGTTCTTC. This encodes CASSLPSSGIGEQFF. The chain employs TRBV7-9 and TRBJ2-1; 9 bases match TRBD2. The V segment lost 2 bases and the J segment 9 bases; nucleotides outside the gene matches: 8. Germline-derived CDR1 and CDR2 are SEHNR and FQNEAQ (reference sequence). This CDR3 spans 15 amino acids.

This rearrangement joins TRBV9 to TRBJ2-7, with TRBD2 identical over 10 bases. This CDR3 contains 18 residues. After removal of 4 bases from V and 5 bases from J, the junction contained 18 bases not matched to a gene. Germline-derived CDR1 and CDR2 are SGDLS and YYNGEE. Here the CDR3 DNA reads TGTGCCAGCAGCCGCGCGGACCGAGCGGGAGGGCCGGGGCACGAGCAGTACTTC. Translation gives CASSRADRAGGPGHEQYF. The whole variable domain, filled in from reference TRBV9 and TRBJ2-7, reads DSGVTQTPKHLITATGQRVTLRCSPRSGDLSVYWYQQSLDQGLQFLIQYYNGEERAKGNILERFSAQQFPDLHSELNLSSLELGDSALYFCASSRADRAGGPGHEQYFGPGTRLTVT.

V gene TRBV28 combines with J gene TRBJ2-3; D may be TRBD2 (6 bases). The CDR3 is 15 residues long. Trimming shortened V by 7 bases and J by 6 bases, and 20 bases separated the two germline ends. Germline V lookup: CDR1 MDHEN, CDR2 SYDVKM. CDR3 DNA: TGTGCCAGCACCTCTTTGACTAGGGCCCGCGATACGCAGTATTTT. Its translation is CASTSLTRARDTQYF.

The V and J genes are TRBV2 and TRBJ2-5, with 7 bases matching TRBD1. The V gene's germline CDR1 is SNHLY and CDR2 FYNNEI. CDR3 length equals 15 residues. The J segment lost 4 bases and the V segment lost 3 bases, leaving 8 bases of the junction unmatched. CDR3 loop: CASSDYQGGSETQYF. The CDR3 nucleotides are TGTGCCAGCAGTGATTACCAAGGGGGCTCAGAGACCCAGTACTTC.

The V gene is TRBV28, the J gene TRBJ1-2; D uncertain. Trimming took 3 bases from V and 4 from J, leaving 6 bases between them. Looked up from germline, CDR1 is MDHEN and CDR2 is SYDVKM. This CDR3 contains 12 residues. This CDR3 reads CASSFDSYGYTF. The CDR3 nucleotides are TGTGCCAGCAGTTTCGATAGCTATGGCTACACCTTC.

This clone was counted between two and nine times. The rearrangement links TRBV5-1 to TRBJ1-1; weak D call: TRBD1 (6 bases). There are 14 residues in the CDR3. Germline lookup yields CDR1 SGHRS and CDR2 YFSETQ. Trimming cost V 3 bases and J 4 bases, with 13 bases left between them. The CDR3 bases are TGCGCCAGCAGCTCACAAGGGGGTTTCACTGAAGCTTTCTTT. It specifies CASSSQGGFTEAFF. The full variable domain, its missing parts supplied by reference TRBV5-1 and TRBJ1-1, is KAGVTQTPRYLIKTRGQQVTLSCSPISGHRSVSWYQQTPGQGLQFLFEYFSETQRNKGNFPGRFSGRQFSNSRSEMNVSTLELGDSALYLCASSSQGGFTEAFFGQGTRLTVV.

The chain employs TRBV5-1 and TRBJ2-1; 8 positions agree with TRBD2. The CDR3 has 15 amino acids. The junction had 6 bases not matched to a gene; V was cut back by 0 bases and J by 7 bases. The germline gives CDR1 SGHRS, CDR2 YFSETQ. This CDR3 is CASSLASGGGNEQFF. CDR3 sequence (DNA): TGCGCCAGCAGCTTGGCCAGCGGGGGAGGAAATGAGCAGTTCTTC.

The rearrangement links TRBV20-1 to TRBJ1-2; a weak D match, TRBD1 (6 bases). V was clipped by 6 bases and J by 4 bases, with 9 bases between them. From germline, CDR1 is DFQATT and CDR2 SNEGSKA (reference sequence). The CDR3 loop spans 11 amino acids. CDR3 in amino acids: CSAYRVYGYTF. DNA for the CDR3: TGCAGTGCCTACAGGGTCTATGGCTACACCTTC.